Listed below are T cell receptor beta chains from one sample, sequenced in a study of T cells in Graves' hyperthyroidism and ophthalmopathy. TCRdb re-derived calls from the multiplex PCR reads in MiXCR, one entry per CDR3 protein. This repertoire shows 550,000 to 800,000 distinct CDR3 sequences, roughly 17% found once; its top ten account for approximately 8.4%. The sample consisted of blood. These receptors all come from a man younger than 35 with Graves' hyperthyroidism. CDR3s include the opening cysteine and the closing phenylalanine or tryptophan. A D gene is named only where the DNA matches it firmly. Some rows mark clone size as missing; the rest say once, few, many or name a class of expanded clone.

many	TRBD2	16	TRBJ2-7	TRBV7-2	CASSLEGTSGAYEQYF	TGTGCCAGCAGCTTAGAGGGGACTAGCGGAGCCTACGAGCAGTACTTC
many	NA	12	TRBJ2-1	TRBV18	CASSPPSDEQFF	TGTGCCAGCTCACCACCCTCTGATGAGCAGTTCTTC
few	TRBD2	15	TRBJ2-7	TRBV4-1	CASSPVGGSYYEQYF	TGCGCCAGCAGCCCAGTAGGCGGGAGCTATTACGAGCAGTACTTC
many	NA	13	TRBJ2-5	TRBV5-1	CASSVTAEETQYF	TGCGCCAGCAGCGTGACTGCAGAAGAGACCCAGTACTTC
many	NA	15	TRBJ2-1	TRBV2	CASSGVKRSYNEQFF	TGTGCCAGCAGTGGGGTCAAGCGGTCTTACAATGAGCAGTTCTTC
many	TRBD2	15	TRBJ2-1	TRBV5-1	CASSLVTSGRDEQFF	TGCGCCAGCAGCTTGGTTACTAGCGGGAGGGATGAGCAGTTCTTC
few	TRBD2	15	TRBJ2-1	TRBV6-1	CASYPSGSPYNEQFF	TGTGCCAGCTACCCTAGCGGGAGCCCCTACAATGAGCAGTTCTTC
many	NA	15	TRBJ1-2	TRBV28	CASSPHREGPYGYTF	TGTGCCAGCAGTCCCCACCGCGAAGGACCCTATGGCTACACCTTC
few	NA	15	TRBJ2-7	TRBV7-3	CASSRGASPMNEQYF	TGTGCCAGCAGCCGCGGGGCCTCCCCCATGAACGAGCAGTACTTC
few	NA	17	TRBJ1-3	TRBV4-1	CASSQDFRTNSGNTIYF	TGCGCCAGCAGCCAAGACTTCCGAACCAACTCTGGAAACACCATATATTTT
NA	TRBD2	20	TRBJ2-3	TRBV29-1	CSVEGTSGRKGRGSTDTQYF	TGCAGCGTTGAAGGGACTAGCGGGAGAAAGGGTAGGGGCAGCACAGATACGCAGTATTTT
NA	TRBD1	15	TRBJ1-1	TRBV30	CVWGSLDRGRIEAFF	TGTGTCTGGGGCTCGCTGGACAGGGGGCGGATTGAAGCTTTCTTT
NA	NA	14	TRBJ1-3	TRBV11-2	CASSQGTNGNTIYF	TGTGCCAGCAGCCAAGGGACAAATGGAAACACCATATATTTT
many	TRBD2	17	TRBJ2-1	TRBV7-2	CASSQGLAGLAYNEQFF	TGTGCCAGCAGCCAGGGACTAGCGGGGTTGGCCTACAATGAGCAGTTCTTC
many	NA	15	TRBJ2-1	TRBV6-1	CASSSRPTGENEQFF	TGTGCCAGCAGTTCTAGACCGACCGGGGAGAATGAGCAGTTCTTC
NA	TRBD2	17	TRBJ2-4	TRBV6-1	CASSQGLAGEIKNIQYF	TGTGCCAGCAGCCAGGGACTAGCGGGAGAGATTAAAAACATTCAGTACTTC
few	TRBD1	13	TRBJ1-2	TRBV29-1	CSVPGQGSPGYTF	TGCAGCGTGCCGGGACAGGGCAGTCCTGGCTACACCTTC
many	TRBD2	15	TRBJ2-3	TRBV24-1	CATSETGTSGDTQYF	TGTGCCACCAGTGAGACCGGGACTAGCGGGGATACGCAGTATTTT
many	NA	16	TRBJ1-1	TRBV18	CASSPIAGTLDSEAFF	TGTGCCAGCTCACCAATCGCCGGGACACTCGATTCTGAAGCTTTCTTT
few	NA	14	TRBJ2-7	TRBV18	CASSPLGHFYEQYF	TGTGCCAGCTCACCGTTGGGACACTTCTACGAGCAGTACTTC
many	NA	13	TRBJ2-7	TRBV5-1	CASSLARAYEQYF	TGCGCCAGCAGCTTGGCGCGGGCCTACGAGCAGTACTTC
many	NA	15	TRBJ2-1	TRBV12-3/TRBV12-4	CASSWSGTSYNEQFF	TGTGCCAGCAGCTGGTCAGGGACATCCTACAATGAGCAGTTCTTC
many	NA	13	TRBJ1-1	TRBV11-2	CASSLPPPGQAFF	TGTGCCAGCAGCTTACCACCGCCAGGGCAAGCTTTCTTT
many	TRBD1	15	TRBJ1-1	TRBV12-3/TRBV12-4	CASRSHRDRDTEAFF	TGTGCCAGCAGGTCACACCGGGACAGAGACACTGAAGCTTTCTTT
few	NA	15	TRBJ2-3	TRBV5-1	CASSLAGYEGDTQYF	TGCGCCAGCAGCTTGGCCGGTTATGAGGGAGATACGCAGTATTTT
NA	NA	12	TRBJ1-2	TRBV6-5	CASSTESSGYTF	TGTGCCAGCAGTACTGAGTCATCGGGCTACACCTTC
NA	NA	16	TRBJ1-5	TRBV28	CASSPRRGRRDQPQHF	TGTGCCAGCAGTCCCCGTCGGGGTCGACGGGATCAGCCCCAGCATTTT
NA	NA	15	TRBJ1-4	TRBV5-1	CASSWAGPFNEKLFF	TGCGCCAGCAGCTGGGCCGGCCCGTTTAATGAAAAACTGTTTTTT
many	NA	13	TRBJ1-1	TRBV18	CASSPALTGEAFF	TGTGCCAGCTCTCCTGCCTTGACGGGTGAAGCTTTCTTT
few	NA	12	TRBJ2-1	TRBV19	CASNLGSDEQFF	TGTGCCAGTAATCTAGGGTCGGATGAGCAGTTCTTC
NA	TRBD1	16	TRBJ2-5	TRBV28	CASSLRPGTGQETQYF	TGTGCCAGCAGTTTAAGACCTGGGACAGGCCAAGAGACCCAGTACTTC
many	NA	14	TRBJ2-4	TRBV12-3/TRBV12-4	CASSFLGGGDIQYF	TGTGCCAGCAGTTTCTTGGGAGGGGGAGACATTCAGTACTTC
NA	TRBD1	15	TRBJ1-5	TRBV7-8	CASSSTGEGNQPQHF	TGTGCCAGCAGCTCGACAGGGGAAGGCAATCAGCCCCAGCATTTT
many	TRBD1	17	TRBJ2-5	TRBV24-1	CATSDPTPGTGQETQYF	TGTGCCACCAGTGATCCGACACCCGGGACAGGGCAAGAGACCCAGTACTTC
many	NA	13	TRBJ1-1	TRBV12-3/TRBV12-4	CASSLRTNTEAFF	TGTGCCAGCAGTTTACGTACGAACACTGAAGCTTTCTTT
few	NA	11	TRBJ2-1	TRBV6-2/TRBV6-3	CASRLLNEQFF	TGTGCCAGCAGGCTGCTCAATGAGCAGTTCTTC
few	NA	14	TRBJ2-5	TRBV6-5	CASSSTPGMETQYF	TGTGCCAGCAGTTCTACACCGGGGATGGAGACCCAGTACTTC
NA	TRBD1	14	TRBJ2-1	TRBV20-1	CSAPGQGPYNEQFF	TGCAGTGCTCCCGGACAGGGACCCTACAATGAGCAGTTCTTC
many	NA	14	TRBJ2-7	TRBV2	CASSEETPGYEQYF	TGTGCCAGCAGTGAAGAAACCCCTGGCTACGAGCAGTACTTC
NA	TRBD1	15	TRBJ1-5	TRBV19	CASSFTGGGNQPQHF	TGTGCCAGTAGCTTCACAGGGGGCGGCAATCAGCCCCAGCATTTT